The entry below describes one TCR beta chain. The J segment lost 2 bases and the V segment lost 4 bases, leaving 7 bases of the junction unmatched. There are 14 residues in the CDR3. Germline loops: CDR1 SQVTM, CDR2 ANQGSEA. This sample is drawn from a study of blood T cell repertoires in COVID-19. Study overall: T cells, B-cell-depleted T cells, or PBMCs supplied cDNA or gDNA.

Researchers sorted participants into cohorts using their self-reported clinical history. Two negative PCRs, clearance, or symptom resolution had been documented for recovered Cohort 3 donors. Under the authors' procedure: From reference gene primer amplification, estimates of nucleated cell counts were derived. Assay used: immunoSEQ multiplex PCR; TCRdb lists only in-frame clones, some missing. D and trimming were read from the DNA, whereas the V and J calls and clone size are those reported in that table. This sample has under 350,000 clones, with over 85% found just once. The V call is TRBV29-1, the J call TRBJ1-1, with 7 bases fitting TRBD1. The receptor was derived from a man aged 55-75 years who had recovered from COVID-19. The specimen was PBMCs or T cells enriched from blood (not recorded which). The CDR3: CSVGGGTANTEAFF. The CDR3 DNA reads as TGCAGCGTTGGGGGTGGGACAGCAAACACTGAAGCTTTCTTT. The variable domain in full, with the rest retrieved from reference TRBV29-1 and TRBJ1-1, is SAVISQKPSRDICQRGTSLTIQCQVDSQVTMMFWYRQQPGQSLTLIATANQGSEATYESGFVIDKFPISRPNLTFSTLTVSNMSPEDSSIYLCSVGGGTANTEAFFGQGTRLTVV.